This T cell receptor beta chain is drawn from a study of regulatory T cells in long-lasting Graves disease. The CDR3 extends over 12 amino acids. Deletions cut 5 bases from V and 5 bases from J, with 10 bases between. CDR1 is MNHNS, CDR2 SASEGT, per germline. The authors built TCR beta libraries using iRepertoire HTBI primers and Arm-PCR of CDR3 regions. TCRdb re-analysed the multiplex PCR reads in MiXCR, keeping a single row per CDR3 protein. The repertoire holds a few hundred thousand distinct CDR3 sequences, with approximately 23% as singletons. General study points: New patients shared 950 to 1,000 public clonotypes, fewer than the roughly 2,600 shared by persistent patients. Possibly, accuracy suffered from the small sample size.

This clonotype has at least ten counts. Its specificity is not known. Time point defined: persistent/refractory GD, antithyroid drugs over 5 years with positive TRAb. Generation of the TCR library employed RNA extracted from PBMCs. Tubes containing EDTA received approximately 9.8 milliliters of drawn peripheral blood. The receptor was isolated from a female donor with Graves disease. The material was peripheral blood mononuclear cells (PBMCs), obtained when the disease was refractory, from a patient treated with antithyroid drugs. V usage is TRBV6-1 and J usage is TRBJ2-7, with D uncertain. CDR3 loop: CASSTWTDEQYF. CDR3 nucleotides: TGTGCCAGCAGTACCTGGACGGACGAGCAGTACTTC.